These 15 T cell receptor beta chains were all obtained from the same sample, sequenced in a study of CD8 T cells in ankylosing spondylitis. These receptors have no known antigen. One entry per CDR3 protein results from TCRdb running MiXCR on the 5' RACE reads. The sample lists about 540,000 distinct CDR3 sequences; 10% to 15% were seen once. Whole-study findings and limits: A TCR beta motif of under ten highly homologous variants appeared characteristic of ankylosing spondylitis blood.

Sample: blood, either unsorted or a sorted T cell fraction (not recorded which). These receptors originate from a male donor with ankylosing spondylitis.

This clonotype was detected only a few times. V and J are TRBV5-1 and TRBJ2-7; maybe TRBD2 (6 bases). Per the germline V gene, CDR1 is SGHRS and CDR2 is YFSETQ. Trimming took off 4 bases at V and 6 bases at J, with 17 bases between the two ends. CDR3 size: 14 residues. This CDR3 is CASSPGTGVREQYF. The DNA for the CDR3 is TGCGCCAGCAGCCCCGGGACTGGGGTTCGCGAGCAGTACTTC. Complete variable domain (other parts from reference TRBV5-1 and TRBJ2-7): KAGVTQTPRYLIKTRGQQVTLSCSPISGHRSVSWYQQTPGQGLQFLFEYFSETQRNKGNFPGRFSGRQFSNSRSEMNVSTLELGDSALYLCASSPGTGVREQYFGPGTRLTVT.

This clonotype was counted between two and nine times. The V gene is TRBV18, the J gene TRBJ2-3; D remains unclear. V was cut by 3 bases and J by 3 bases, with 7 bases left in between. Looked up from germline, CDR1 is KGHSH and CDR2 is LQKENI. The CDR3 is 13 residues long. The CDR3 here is CASSPELTDTQYF. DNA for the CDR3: TGTGCCAGCTCACCCGAGTTGACAGATACGCAGTATTTT. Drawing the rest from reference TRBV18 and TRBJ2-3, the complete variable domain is NAGVMQNPRHLVRRRGQEARLRCSPMKGHSHVYWYRQLPEEGLKFMVYLQKENIIDESGMPKERFSAEFPKEGPSILRIQQVVRGDSAAYFCASSPELTDTQYFGPGTRLTVL.

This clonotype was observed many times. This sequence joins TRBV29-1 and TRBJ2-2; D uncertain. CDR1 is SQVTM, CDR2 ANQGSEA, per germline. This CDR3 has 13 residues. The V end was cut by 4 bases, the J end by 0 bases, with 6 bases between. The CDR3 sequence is CSVAQANTGELFF. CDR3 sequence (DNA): TGCAGCGTTGCTCAGGCGAACACCGGGGAGCTGTTTTTT.

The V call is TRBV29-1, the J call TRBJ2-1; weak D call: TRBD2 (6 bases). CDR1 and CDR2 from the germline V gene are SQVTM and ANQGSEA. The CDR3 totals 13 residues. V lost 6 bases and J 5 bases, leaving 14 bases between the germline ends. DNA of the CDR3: TGCAGCGTGGCGGGACTTGCGAACAATGAGCAGTTCTTC. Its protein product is CSVAGLANNEQFF.

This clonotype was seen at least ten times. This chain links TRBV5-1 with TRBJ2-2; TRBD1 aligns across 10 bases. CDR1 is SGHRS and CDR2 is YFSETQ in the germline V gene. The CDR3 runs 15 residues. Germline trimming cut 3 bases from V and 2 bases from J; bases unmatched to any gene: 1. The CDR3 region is CASSWTGGNTGELFF. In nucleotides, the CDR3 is TGCGCCAGCAGCTGGACAGGGGGAAACACCGGGGAGCTGTTTTTT.

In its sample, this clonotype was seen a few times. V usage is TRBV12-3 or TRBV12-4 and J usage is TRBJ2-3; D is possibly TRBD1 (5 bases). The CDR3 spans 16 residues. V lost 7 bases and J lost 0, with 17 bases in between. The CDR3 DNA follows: TGTGCCAGCACTTTTGGGGCAGATCCTAGCACAGATACGCAGTATTTT. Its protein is CASTFGADPSTDTQYF.

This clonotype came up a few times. For the CDR3, the DNA is TGCAGTGCTAGTAACTCCGGGAACGGGGCCTACAATGAGCAGTTCTTC. This translates into CSASNSGNGAYNEQFF. The V gene is TRBV20-1, the J gene TRBJ2-1; maybe TRBD2 (5 bases). V was trimmed by 3 bases and J by 2 bases, leaving 17 bases between them. There are 16 residues in the CDR3. Germline V lookup: CDR1 DFQATT, CDR2 SNEGSKA (reference sequence).

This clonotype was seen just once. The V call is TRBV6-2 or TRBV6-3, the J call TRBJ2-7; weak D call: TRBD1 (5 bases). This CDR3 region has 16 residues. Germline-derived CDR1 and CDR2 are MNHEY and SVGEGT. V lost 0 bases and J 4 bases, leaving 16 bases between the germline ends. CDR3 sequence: CASSYSKGRGLYEQYF. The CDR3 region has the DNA TGTGCCAGCAGTTACTCGAAGGGTAGGGGCCTATACGAGCAGTACTTC.

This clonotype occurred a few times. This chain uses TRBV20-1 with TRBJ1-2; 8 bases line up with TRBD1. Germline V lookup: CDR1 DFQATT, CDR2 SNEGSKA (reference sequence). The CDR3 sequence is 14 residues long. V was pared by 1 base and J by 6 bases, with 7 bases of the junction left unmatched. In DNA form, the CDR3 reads TGCAGTGCTAGAGCCGGACAGGGCACCGATGGCTACACCTTC. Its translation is CSARAGQGTDGYTF.

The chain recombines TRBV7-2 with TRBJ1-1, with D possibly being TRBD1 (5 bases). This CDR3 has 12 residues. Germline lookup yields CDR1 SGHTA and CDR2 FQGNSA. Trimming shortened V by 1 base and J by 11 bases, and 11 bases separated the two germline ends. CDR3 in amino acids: CASSLDWAGAFF. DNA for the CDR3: TGTGCCAGCAGCTTAGATTGGGCAGGGGCTTTCTTT.

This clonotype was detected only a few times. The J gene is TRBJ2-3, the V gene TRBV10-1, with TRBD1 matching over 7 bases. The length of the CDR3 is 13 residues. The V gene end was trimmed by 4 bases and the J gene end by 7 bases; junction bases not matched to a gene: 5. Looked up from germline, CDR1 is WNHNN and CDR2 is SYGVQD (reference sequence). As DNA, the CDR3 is TGCGCCAGCAGTGGTGACAGGGCTTATACGCAGTATTTT. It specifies CASSGDRAYTQYF.

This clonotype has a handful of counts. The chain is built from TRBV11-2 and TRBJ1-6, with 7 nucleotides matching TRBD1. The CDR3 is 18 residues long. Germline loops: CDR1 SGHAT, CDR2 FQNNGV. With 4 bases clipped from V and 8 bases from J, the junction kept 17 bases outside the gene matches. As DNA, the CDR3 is TGTGCCAGCAGCTCACCACCAGGACAGGATTGGGGGCATTCACCCCTCCACTTT. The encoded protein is CASSSPPGQDWGHSPLHF.

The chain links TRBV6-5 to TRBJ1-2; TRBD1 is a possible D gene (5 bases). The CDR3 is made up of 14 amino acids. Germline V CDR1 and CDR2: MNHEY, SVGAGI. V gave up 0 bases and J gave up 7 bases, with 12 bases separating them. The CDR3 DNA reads TGTGCCAGCAGTTACTCCCAGGGTTTGAGTGGCTACACCTTC. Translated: CASSYSQGLSGYTF.

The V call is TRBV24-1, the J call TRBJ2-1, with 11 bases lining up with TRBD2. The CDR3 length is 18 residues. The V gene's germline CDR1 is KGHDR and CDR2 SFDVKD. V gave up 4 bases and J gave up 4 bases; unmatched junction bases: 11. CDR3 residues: CATSEVNVGLADYNEQFF. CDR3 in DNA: TGTGCCACCAGTGAAGTCAATGTGGGACTAGCGGATTACAATGAGCAGTTCTTC.

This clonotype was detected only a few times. The CDR3 DNA sequence: TGTGCCAGCAGTGAAGGACAGGGAGTGAACACCATATATTTT. Its translation: CASSEGQGVNTIYF. The chain is built from TRBV25-1 and TRBJ1-3; TRBD1 aligns across 8 bases. The CDR3 covers 14 residues. V was clipped by 2 bases and J by 7 bases; unmatched bases: 4. Germline V gene lookup returns CDR1 MGHDK and CDR2 SYGVNS.